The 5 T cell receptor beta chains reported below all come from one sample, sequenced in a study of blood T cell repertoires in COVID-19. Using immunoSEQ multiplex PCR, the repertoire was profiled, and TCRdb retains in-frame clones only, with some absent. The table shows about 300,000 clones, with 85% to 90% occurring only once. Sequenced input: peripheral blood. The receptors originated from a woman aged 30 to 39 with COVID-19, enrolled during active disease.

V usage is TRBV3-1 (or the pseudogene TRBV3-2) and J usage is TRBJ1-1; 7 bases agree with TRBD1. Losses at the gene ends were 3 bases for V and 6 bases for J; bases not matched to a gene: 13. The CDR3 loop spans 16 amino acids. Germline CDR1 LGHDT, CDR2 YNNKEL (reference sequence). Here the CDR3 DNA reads TGTGCCAGCAGCCAGGACGACCGGGACAGAACCTCTGAAGCTTTCTTT. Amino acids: CASSQDDRDRTSEAFF.

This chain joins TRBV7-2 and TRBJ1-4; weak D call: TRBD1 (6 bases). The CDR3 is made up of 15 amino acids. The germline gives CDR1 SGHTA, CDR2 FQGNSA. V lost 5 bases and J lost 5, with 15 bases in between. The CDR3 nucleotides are TGTGCCAGCAGCCCCTCCCACAGGGCGAATGAAAAACTGTTTTTT. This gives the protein CASSPSHRANEKLFF.

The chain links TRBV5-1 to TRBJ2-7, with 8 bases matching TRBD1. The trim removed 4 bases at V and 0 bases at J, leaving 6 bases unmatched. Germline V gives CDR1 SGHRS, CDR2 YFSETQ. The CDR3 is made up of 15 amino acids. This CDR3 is CASSPGQESSYEQYF. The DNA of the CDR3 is TGCGCCAGCAGCCCGGGACAGGAGAGCTCCTACGAGCAGTACTTC.

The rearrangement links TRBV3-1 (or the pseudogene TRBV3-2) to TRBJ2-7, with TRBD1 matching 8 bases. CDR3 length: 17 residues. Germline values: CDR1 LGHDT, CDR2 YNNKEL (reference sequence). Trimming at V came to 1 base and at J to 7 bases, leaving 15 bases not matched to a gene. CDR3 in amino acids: CASSQGTVGRGLGEQYF. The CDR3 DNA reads TGTGCCAGCAGCCAAGGGACGGTGGGCAGGGGGCTTGGGGAGCAGTACTTC.

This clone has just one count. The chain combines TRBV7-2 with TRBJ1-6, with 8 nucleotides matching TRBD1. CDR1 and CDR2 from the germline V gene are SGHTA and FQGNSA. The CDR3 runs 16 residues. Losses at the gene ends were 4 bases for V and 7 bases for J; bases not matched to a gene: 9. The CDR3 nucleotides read TGTGCCAGCAGCTCAACACAGGGGGTCGCAAATTCACCCCTCCACTTT. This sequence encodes CASSSTQGVANSPLHF.